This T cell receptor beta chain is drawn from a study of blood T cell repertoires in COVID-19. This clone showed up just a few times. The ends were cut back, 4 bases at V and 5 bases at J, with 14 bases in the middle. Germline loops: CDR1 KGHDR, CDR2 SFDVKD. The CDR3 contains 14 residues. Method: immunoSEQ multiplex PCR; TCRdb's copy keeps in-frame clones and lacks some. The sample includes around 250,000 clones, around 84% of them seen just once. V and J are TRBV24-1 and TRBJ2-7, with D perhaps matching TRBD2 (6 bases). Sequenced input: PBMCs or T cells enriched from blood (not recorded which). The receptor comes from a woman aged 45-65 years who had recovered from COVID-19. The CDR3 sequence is CATSESGVGHEQYF. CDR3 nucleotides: TGTGCCACCAGTGAGTCGGGAGTCGGCCACGAGCAGTACTTC.